Included here is one T cell receptor beta chain sequence, with context. This sample is drawn from a study of CD8+CD57+ T cells in acquired aplastic anemia. Study at large: Read counts for CD4+ cells (from healthy donors) averaged around 11 million.

Losses at the gene ends were 8 bases for V and 0 bases for J; bases not matched to a gene: 4. CDR1 MGHDK and CDR2 SYGVNS come from the germline V gene. The CDR3 contains 14 residues. The template for TCR beta VDJ and CDR3 sequence profiling was genomic DNA. MiXCR, run by TCRdb on the reads, gives a single entry per CDR3 protein. The table shows 100,000 to 120,000 distinct CDR3 sequences, with 51% occurring only once. V usage is TRBV25-1 and J usage is TRBJ1-3; TRBD1 matches at 7 bases. The sample consisted of sorted CD4+, CD8+, or CD8+CD57+ T cells (not recorded which) from PBMCs. The source is a human donor in good health, serving as a control. CDR3 sequence: CASSGQFSGNTIYF. CDR3 nucleotides: TGTGCCAGCTCGGGACAGTTCTCTGGAAACACCATATATTTT.